One and the same sample provided the 16 T cell receptor beta chains below, sequenced in a study of T-cell reconstitution after alpha-beta-depleted transplantation in children. Preparing the TCRbeta library involved the use of unique molecular identifiers. TCRdb processed the PCR reads anew with MiXCR; each CDR3 protein has one entry. Among 360,000 or so distinct CDR3 sequences listed, roughly 21% were seen once. The sample consisted of PBMCs from the stem cell graft donor, taken from the stem cell graft. Receptors were obtained from a human donor who donated a stem cell graft to a child with acute myeloid leukemia.

This clonotype appeared many times. The chain is built from TRBV5-5 and TRBJ2-2; D may be TRBD1 (5 bases). Germline lookup yields CDR1 SGHKS and CDR2 YYEKEE (reference sequence). CDR3 length: 15 residues. V was clipped by 4 bases and J by 0 bases, with 10 bases between them. This chain's CDR3 is CASSLRQTNTGELFF. The CDR3 region has the DNA TGTGCCAGCAGCCTTCGACAGACGAACACCGGGGAGCTGTTTTTT.

This clonotype was recorded a few times. The rearrangement links TRBV10-2 to TRBJ2-7, with D perhaps TRBD1 (6 bases). Germline CDR1 and CDR2: WSHSY and SAAADI. The CDR3 runs to 13 residues. The V end lost 4 bases, the J end lost 7 bases, and 14 bases lay between the germline ends. CDR3 protein: CASSGGPRGEQYF. The CDR3 DNA reads TGCGCCAGCAGTGGGGGCCCGAGGGGGGAGCAGTACTTC.

The table lists this clonotype with many counts. This sequence joins TRBV27 and TRBJ2-5, with 7 bases aligning to TRBD1. CDR1 is MNHEY, CDR2 SMNVEV, per germline (reference sequence). CDR3 length equals 13 residues. The ends lost 6 bases at V and 5 bases at J; junction bases unmatched: 6. The DNA of the CDR3 is TGTGCCAGCAGCCTAAGGGGGCGGGAGACCCAGTACTTC. This translates into CASSLRGRETQYF.

In its sample, this clonotype was seen many times. The rearrangement joins TRBV29-1 to TRBJ2-3; perhaps TRBD2 as D (6 bases). The germline V and J ends were trimmed by 7 bases and 6 bases, with 14 bases remaining between them. CDR1 and CDR2 from the germline V gene are SQVTM and ANQGSEA. The CDR3 has 12 residues. In DNA form, the CDR3 reads TGCAGCGCCGTAACTAGCAGGGATACGCAGTATTTT. Translation: CSAVTSRDTQYF.

The rearrangement uses TRBV7-6 and TRBJ2-1; TRBD2 aligns across 16 bases. This CDR3 comprises 20 residues. In germline, CDR1 is SGHVS, CDR2 FNYEAQ. J was trimmed by 7 bases and V by 0 bases; bases with no gene match: 12. The CDR3 loop is CASSLAPGTSGRANWNEQFF. The CDR3 DNA reads TGTGCCAGCAGCTTAGCGCCCGGGACTAGCGGGAGGGCCAATTGGAATGAGCAGTTCTTC.

This clonotype occurred many times. The J gene is TRBJ2-7, the V gene TRBV29-1, with 9 bases identical to TRBD1. Germline V CDR1 and CDR2: SQVTM, ANQGSEA. CDR3 length: 14 amino acids. J gave up 2 bases and V 6 bases, and 8 bases lay outside the gene matches. The CDR3 sequence: CSVGTGRKPYEQYF. CDR3 in DNA: TGCAGCGTCGGGACAGGGAGAAAACCCTACGAGCAGTACTTC.

This clonotype was seen a handful of times. The J gene is TRBJ1-1, the V gene TRBV5-1; no firm D call. The CDR3 is 15 amino acids. The V gene's germline CDR1 is SGHRS and CDR2 YFSETQ. Between the trimmed V and J ends, which lost 0 bases and 2 bases, there was a span of 11 bases. CDR3 sequence: CASSLGSGVNTEAFF. The CDR3 DNA sequence: TGCGCCAGCAGCTTGGGGTCTGGGGTTAACACTGAAGCTTTCTTT.

At least ten counts were recorded for this clonotype. The V call is TRBV5-1, the J call TRBJ2-7; possibly TRBD1 for D (5 bases). Trimming shortened V by 5 bases and J by 3 bases, and 21 bases separated the two germline ends. CDR3 size: 16 residues. CDR1 is SGHRS and CDR2 is YFSETQ in the germline V gene. The CDR3 loop reads CASSRSPKDSNYEQYF. CDR3 in DNA: TGCGCCAGCAGTCGGTCCCCTAAAGACAGTAACTACGAGCAGTACTTC.

This clonotype was seen at least ten times. The chain recombines TRBV20-1 with TRBJ2-7; the D gene is possibly TRBD1 (5 bases). Germline lookup yields CDR1 DFQATT and CDR2 SNEGSKA (reference sequence). The CDR3 totals 14 residues. V was clipped by 1 base and J by 1 base, with 11 bases between them. This CDR3 is CSARGTRPSYEQYF. CDR3 nucleotide sequence: TGCAGTGCTAGAGGGACAAGGCCATCCTACGAGCAGTACTTC.

The chain joins TRBV4-3 to TRBJ2-5; TRBD2 aligns across 8 bases. CDR1 is LGHNA and CDR2 is YSLEER in the germline V gene. The CDR3 spans 17 residues. With V trimmed by 0 bases and J by 2 bases, 8 bases remained unmatched. CDR3 in DNA: TGCGCCAGCAGCCAAGATCGGAGCGGGAGCGCTCAAGAGACCCAGTACTTC. Translation: CASSQDRSGSAQETQYF.

Turning to this clonotype: This CDR3 fails to terminate in the conserved phenylalanine or tryptophan, so it likely reflects a read error. This chain uses TRBV29-1 with TRBJ1-5; 8 bases agree with TRBD1. In germline, CDR1 is SQVTM, CDR2 ANQGSEA. With V trimmed by 7 bases and J by 5 bases, 7 bases remained unmatched. The CDR3 contains 13 residues. CDR3 nucleotide sequence: TGCAGCGGCCAACAGGGGGGCGATCAGCCCCAGCATTGT. Amino acids: CSGQQGGDQPQHC.

This clonotype was detected many times. CDR3 in DNA: TGTGCCAGCAGTAGAAGAGCGGGAGGGCCCTCCTACGAGCAGTACTTC. Translating gives CASSRRAGGPSYEQYF. The rearrangement joins TRBV5-6 to TRBJ2-7, with TRBD2 matching over 10 bases. Germline trimming cut 5 bases from V and 0 bases from J; bases unmatched to any gene: 8. This CDR3 region has 16 residues. Germline loops: CDR1 SGHDT, CDR2 YYEEEE.

The J gene is TRBJ1-1, the V gene TRBV12-3 or TRBV12-4; D ambiguous. Between the trimmed V and J ends, which lost 5 bases and 4 bases, there was a span of 11 bases. This CDR3 is 13 amino acids long. CDR3 region: CASSTTAGTEAFF. CDR3 nucleotides: TGTGCCAGCAGTACTACAGCGGGCACTGAAGCTTTCTTT.

This clonotype showed up many times. This chain joins TRBV29-1 and TRBJ2-1; 9 nucleotides align to TRBD1. Unmatched junction bases numbered 8, after V lost 4 bases and J lost 7 bases. The CDR3 length is 14 residues. The V gene's germline CDR1 is SQVTM and CDR2 ANQGSEA. The CDR3 nucleotides are TGCAGCGTTGCCCGGACAGGGGCGGGAAATGAGCAGTTCTTC. It translates to CSVARTGAGNEQFF.

This rearrangement joins TRBV20-1 to TRBJ1-1; unclear D gene. CDR3 size: 12 residues. Per the germline V gene, CDR1 is DFQATT and CDR2 is SNEGSKA (reference sequence). The V end was cut by 3 bases, the J end by 0 bases, with 5 bases between. This CDR3 is CSASGVNTEAFF. CDR3 DNA sequence: TGCAGTGCTAGTGGGGTGAACACTGAAGCTTTCTTT.

The chain is built from TRBV24-1 and TRBJ2-4; D call uncertain. V lost 4 bases and J 5 bases, leaving 8 bases between the germline ends. The CDR3 has 13 residues. In germline, CDR1 is KGHDR, CDR2 SFDVKD. In nucleotides, the CDR3 is TGTGCCACCAGTGACTCTATCGAAAACATTCAGTACTTC. Protein product: CATSDSIENIQYF.